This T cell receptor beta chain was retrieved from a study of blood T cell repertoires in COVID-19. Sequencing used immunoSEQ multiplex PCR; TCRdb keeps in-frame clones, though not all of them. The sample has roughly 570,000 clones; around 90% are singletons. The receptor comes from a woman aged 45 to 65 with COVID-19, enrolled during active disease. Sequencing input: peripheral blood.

The CDR3 nucleotides are TGTGCCACCAGTGATCTCCACAATGAGCAGTTCTTC. Its translation: CATSDLHNEQFF. The genes are TRBV24-1 and TRBJ2-1; D remains ambiguous. The CDR3 runs to 12 residues. V lost 3 bases, J lost 5 bases, and 4 bases lay in between. In germline, CDR1 is KGHDR, CDR2 SFDVKD.